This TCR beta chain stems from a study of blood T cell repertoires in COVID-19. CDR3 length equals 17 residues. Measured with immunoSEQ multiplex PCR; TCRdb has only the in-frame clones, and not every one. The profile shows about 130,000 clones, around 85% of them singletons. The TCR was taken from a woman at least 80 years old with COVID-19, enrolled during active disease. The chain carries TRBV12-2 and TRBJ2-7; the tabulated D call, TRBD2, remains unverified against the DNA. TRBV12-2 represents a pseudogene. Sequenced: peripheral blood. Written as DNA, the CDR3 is TGTGCAAGTCGCTTCATGCCGTGCCAGGACTCGCCCTACGAGCAGTACTTC. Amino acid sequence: CASRFMPCQDSPYEQYF.